A single sample gave rise to the 5 T cell receptor beta chains below, sequenced in a study of beta chain features in type 1 diabetes (dated by TCRdb to the late 2010s). The library was generated by the immunoSEQ multiplex PCR assay. The entire isolated RNA was reverse transcribed using the High Capacity cDNA Reverse Transcription Kit, and thus expressed TCRB transcripts were sequenced. The clones in this table, taken by TCRdb from immuneACCESS, are in-frame only. Not every clone is retained; where verified, under half of the shortfall comes from an unresolved V gene, and the cause of the rest is unknown. The sample table shows approximately 170,000 clones, and roughly 9.1% are seen once. The biggest ten clones account for 2% to 3% of the sample. The sample was central memory CD4+ T cells from blood. The origin of the receptors is a woman aged 18-35 years in good health.

This clone was seen more than once but under ten times. The chain couples TRBV7-3 to TRBJ1-1; TRBD1 is a possible D gene (6 bases). The CDR3 totals 17 residues. Trimming removed 1 base at V and 1 base at J, with 16 bases between. CDR1 is SGHTA and CDR2 is FQGTGA in the germline V gene. The CDR3, as DNA: TGTGCCAGCAGCTTAAAGGGGGGGGCACACCCGAACACTGAAGCTTTCTTT. This sequence encodes CASSLKGGAHPNTEAFF. The full variable domain, its missing parts supplied by reference TRBV7-3 and TRBJ1-1, is GAGVSQTPSNKVTEKGKYVELRCDPISGHTALYWYRQSLGQGPEFLIYFQGTGAADDSGLPNDRFFAVRPEGSVSTLKIQRTERGDSAVYLCASSLKGGAHPNTEAFFGQGTRLTVV.

Only a few counts were recorded for this clone. The J gene is TRBJ2-7, the V gene TRBV5-4; D is ambiguous. The V gene lost 5 bases and the J gene lost 1 base, with 10 bases spanning the gap. The germline V gene has CDR1 SGHNT and CDR2 YYREEE (reference sequence). The CDR3 extends over 13 amino acids. CDR3 protein: CASRPGYSYEQYF. CDR3 nucleotides: TGTGCCAGCAGACCAGGATATTCCTACGAGCAGTACTTC.

This clone was recorded a few times. The CDR3 DNA sequence: TGTGCCAGCAGAGGGACAGGGGAAGGATATCAGCCCCAGCATTTT. This gives the protein CASRGTGEGYQPQHF. This chain joins TRBV6-5 and TRBJ1-5, with 10 bases identical to TRBD1. Germline values: CDR1 MNHEY, CDR2 SVGAGI. Trimming took 6 bases from V and 5 from J; bases not matched to a gene: 7. This CDR3 has 15 residues.

This clone was counted between two and nine times. The chain employs TRBV6-1 and TRBJ1-2; 9 bases are a match to TRBD1. Germline V gene sequence: CDR1 MNHNS, CDR2 SASEGT. V lost 6 bases, J lost 3 bases, and 8 bases stayed unmatched. This CDR3 region has 15 residues. In DNA, the CDR3 is TGTGCCAGCAGCTCTTACAGGGGGCTCGACTATGGCTACACCTTC. It yields the protein CASSSYRGLDYGYTF.

The chain is built from TRBV9 and TRBJ2-3, with 9 bases identical to TRBD1. CDR3 length equals 17 residues. With V trimmed by 4 bases and J by 4 bases, 13 bases remained unmatched. Germline V lookup: CDR1 SGDLS, CDR2 YYNGEE. CDR3 residues: CASSPPSTGGRSDTQYF. The DNA for the CDR3 is TGTGCCAGCAGCCCGCCATCAACAGGGGGCAGGTCAGATACGCAGTATTTT.